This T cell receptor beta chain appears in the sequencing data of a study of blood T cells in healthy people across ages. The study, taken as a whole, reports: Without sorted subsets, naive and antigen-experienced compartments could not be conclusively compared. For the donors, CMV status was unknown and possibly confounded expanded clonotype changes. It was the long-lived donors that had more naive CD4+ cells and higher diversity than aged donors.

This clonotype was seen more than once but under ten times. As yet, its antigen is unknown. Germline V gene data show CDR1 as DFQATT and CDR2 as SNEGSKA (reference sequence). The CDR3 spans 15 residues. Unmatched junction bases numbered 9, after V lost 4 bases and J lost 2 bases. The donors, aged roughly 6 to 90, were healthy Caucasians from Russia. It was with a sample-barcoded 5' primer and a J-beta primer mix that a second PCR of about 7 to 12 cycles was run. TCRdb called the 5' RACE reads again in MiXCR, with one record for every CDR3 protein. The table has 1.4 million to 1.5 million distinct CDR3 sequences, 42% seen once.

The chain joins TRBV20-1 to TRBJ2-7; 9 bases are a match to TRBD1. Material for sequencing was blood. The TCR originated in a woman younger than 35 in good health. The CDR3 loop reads CSATTGTGITYEQYF. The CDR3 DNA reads TGCAGTGCTACGACCGGGACAGGGATTACCTACGAGCAGTACTTC.